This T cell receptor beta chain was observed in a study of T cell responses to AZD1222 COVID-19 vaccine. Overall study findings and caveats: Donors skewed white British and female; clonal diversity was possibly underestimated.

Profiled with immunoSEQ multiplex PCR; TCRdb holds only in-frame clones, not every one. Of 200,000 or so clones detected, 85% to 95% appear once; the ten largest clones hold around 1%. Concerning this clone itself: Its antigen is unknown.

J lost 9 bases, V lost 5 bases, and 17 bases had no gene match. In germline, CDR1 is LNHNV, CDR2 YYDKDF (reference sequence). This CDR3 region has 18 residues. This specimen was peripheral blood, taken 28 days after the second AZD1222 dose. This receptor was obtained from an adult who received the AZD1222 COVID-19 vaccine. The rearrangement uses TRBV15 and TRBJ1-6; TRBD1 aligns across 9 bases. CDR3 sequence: CATSGGQGISVRGSPLHF. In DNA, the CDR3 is TGTGCCACCAGCGGCGGACAGGGGATTTCAGTTCGGGGTTCACCCCTCCACTTT.